This T cell receptor beta chain was documented in a study of T cell changes during pregnancy in multiple sclerosis. This CDR3 has 11 residues. The V gene end was trimmed by 7 bases and the J gene end by 11 bases; junction bases not matched to a gene: 8. Germline V lookup: CDR1 SQVTM, CDR2 ANQGSEA. Here immunoSEQ multiplex PCR was the method, and the copy in TCRdb shows in-frame clones only, minus some. This sample has under 90,000 clones, with approximately 92% found just once. The sequence came from a female donor in good health, enrolled as a control in a pregnancy study. The V call is TRBV29-1, the J call TRBJ1-1; 9 positions match TRBD1. The specimen comprised peripheral blood, sampled after pregnancy. CDR3 DNA sequence: TGCAGCGACTTCACCGGGACAGGGGCTTTCTTT. Translating gives CSDFTGTGAFF.